This T cell receptor beta chain was identified during a study of cytomegalovirus exposure and HLA in healthy donors. The sample holds a few counts of this clone. Its cognate antigen is unknown. Overall study findings and caveats: One cluster of highly shared sequence variants probably arose as a sequencing artifact. In an earlier analysis, about 87% or about 30%: the productive usage of most TCR beta V segments. A later analysis linked a missense variant in DCLRE1C to the trimming of TCR beta V and J genes.

The PCR made use of 60 Vbeta and 13 Jbeta primers. As originally analysed: Roughly 80 million unique TCR beta chains, 9 million to 11 million shared, were counted in a later analysis. Only in-frame clones appear in the TCRdb table, and some are missing; sequencing was by immunoSEQ multiplex PCR. Clone size and the V and J calls come from that table; the DNA yielded D and trimming. This sample yields some 160,000 clones, of which over 60% are seen a single time; approximately 2% belongs to the top ten. This sequence was found in a man aged 35 to 55 in good health and CMV-seronegative. The sequenced sample was PBMCs.

The CDR3 DNA is TGTGCCAGCAGTGAAATGAGGGCCGGATATGGCTACACCTTC. Its translation is CASSEMRAGYGYTF. V gene TRBV6-1 combines with J gene TRBJ1-2; D is ambiguous. The V end was cut by 2 bases, the J end by 5 bases, with 12 bases between. The length of the CDR3 is 14 residues. The germline gives CDR1 MNHNS, CDR2 SASEGT.